This T cell receptor beta chain was captured in a study of T cell repertoires in cytomegalovirus infection. TCRdb used MiXCR to reprocess the reads, holding one entry per CDR3 protein. The repertoire holds about 920,000 distinct CDR3 sequences, with about 33% as singletons. Study findings and constraints: The ex vivo response showed dominance by HLA-C-restricted CMV-specific TCR beta clonotypes.

This clonotype was detected a few times. Its matching antigen is unknown. V lost 0 bases and J lost 0, with 8 bases in between. Germline-derived CDR1 and CDR2 are LNHNV and YYDKDF (reference sequence). CDR3 size: 15 residues. The starting material was cultured CD8+ T cells from PBMCs, obtained from culture after CMV antigen stimulation. The clonotype was recovered from a human donor in good health (CMV status not recorded). Some clones in this sample may be carry-over from other donors' samples. This rearrangement joins TRBV15 to TRBJ1-2; no definite D call. CDR3 protein: CATSRDSQTNYGYTF. Here the CDR3 DNA reads TGTGCCACCAGCAGAGATTCGCAGACTAACTATGGCTACACCTTC.